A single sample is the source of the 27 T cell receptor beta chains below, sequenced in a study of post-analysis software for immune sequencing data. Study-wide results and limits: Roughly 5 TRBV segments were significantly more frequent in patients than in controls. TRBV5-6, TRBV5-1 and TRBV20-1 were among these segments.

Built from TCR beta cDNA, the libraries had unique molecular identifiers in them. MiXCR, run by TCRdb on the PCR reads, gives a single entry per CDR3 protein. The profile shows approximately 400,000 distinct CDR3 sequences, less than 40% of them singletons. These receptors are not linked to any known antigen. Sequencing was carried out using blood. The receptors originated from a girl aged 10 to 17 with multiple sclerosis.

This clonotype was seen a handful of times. The CDR3 DNA is TGCAGTATTGGGGACACCGGGGAGCTGTTTTTT. The encoded protein is CSIGDTGELFF. The chain recombines TRBV29-1 with TRBJ2-2, with no clear D. CDR1 is SQVTM and CDR2 is ANQGSEA in the germline V gene. This CDR3 spans 11 amino acids.

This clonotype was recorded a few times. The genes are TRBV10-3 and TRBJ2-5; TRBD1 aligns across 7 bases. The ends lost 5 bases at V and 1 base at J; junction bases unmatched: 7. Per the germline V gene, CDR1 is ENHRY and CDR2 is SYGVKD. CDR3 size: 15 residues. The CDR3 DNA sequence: TGTGCCATCAGTAAGAGGGGGCAGATCCAAGAGACCCAGTACTTC. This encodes CAISKRGQIQETQYF.

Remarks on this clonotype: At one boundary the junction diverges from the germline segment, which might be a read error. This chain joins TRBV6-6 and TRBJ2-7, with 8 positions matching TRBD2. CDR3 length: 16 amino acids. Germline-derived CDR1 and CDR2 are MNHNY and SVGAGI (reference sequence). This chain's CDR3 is CAGSGEDGTRPSEQYF. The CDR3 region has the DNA TGTGCCGGCAGTGGAGAGGACGGGACTAGACCTTCCGAGCAGTACTTC.

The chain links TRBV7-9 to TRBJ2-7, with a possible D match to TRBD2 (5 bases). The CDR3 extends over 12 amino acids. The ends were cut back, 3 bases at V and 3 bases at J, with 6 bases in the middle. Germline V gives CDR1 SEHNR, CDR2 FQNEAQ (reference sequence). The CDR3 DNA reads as TGTGCCAGCAGCTTTACTAGCTACGAGCAGTACTTC. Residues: CASSFTSYEQYF.

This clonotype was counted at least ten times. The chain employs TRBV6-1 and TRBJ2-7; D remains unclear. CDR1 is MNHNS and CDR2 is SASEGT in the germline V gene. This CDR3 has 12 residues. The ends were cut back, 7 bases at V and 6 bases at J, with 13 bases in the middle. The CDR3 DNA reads TGTGCCAGCATGGCCCGTCCCCTCGAGCAGTACTTC. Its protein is CASMARPLEQYF.

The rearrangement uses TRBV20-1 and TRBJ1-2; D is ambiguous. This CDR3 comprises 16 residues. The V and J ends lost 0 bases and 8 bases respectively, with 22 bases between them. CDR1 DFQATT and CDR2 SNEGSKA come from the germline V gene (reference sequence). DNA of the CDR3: TGCAGTGCTAGAGAAATGGCACCCTTGAAGGGCTACGGCTACACCTTC. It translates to CSAREMAPLKGYGYTF.

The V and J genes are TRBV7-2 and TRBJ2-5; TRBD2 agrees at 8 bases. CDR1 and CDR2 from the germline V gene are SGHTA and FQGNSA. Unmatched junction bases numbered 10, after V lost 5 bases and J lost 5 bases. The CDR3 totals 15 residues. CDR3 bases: TGTGCCAGCAGCAACCACGGACTAGCCGGGGAGACCCAGTACTTC. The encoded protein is CASSNHGLAGETQYF.

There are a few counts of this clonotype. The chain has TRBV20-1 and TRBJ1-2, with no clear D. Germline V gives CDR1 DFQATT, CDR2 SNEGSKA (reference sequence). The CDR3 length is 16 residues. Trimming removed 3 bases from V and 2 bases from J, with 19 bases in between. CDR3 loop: CSASSRGGSVNYGYTF. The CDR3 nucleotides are TGCAGTGCTAGTTCCCGAGGCGGCAGTGTGAACTATGGCTACACCTTC.

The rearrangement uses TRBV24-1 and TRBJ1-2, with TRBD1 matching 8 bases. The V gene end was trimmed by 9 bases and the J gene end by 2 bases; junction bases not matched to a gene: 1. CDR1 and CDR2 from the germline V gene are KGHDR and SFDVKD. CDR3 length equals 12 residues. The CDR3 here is CATGDRNYGYTF. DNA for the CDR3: TGTGCCACCGGGGACAGGAACTATGGCTACACCTTC.

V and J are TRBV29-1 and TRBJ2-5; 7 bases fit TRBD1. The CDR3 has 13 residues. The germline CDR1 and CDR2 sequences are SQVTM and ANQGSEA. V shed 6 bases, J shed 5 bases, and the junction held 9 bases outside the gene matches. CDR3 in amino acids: CSVGRTGSETQYF. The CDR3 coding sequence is TGCAGCGTCGGCCGGACAGGCAGTGAGACCCAGTACTTC.

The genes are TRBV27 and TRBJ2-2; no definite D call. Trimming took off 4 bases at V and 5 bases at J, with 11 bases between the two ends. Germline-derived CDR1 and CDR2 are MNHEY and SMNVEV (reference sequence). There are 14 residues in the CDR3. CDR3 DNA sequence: TGTGCCAGCAGTTACTACAGAGCGACCGGGGAGCTGTTTTTT. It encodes CASSYYRATGELFF.

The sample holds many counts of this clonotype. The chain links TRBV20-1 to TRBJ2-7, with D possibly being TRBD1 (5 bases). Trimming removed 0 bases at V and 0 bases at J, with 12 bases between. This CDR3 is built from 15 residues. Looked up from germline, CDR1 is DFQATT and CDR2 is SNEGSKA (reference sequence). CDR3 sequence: CSARDEGVSSYEQYF. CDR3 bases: TGCAGTGCTAGAGATGAAGGGGTAAGCTCCTACGAGCAGTACTTC.

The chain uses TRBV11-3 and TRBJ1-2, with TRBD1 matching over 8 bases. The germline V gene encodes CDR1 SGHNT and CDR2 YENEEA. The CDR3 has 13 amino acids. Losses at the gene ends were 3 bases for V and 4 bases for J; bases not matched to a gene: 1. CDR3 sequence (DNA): TGTGCCAGCAGCTTTACAGGGGGCTATGGCTACACCTTC. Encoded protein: CASSFTGGYGYTF.

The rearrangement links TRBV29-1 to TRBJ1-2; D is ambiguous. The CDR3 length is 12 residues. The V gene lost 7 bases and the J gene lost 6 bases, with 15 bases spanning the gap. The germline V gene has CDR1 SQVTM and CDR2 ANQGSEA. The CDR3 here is CSARAGGDGYTF. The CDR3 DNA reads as TGCAGCGCCCGGGCAGGAGGAGATGGCTACACCTTC.

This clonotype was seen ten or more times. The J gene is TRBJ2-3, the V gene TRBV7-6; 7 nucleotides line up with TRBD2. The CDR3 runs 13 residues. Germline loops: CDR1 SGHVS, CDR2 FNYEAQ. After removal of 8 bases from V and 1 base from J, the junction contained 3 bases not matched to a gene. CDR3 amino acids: CASRGGGTDTQYF. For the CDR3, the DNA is TGTGCCAGCCGCGGGGGAGGCACAGATACGCAGTATTTT. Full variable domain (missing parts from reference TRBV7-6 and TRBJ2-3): GAGVSQSPRYKVTKRGQDVALRCDPISGHVSLYWYRQALGQGPEFLTYFNYEAQQDKSGLPNDRFSAERPEGSISTLTIQRTEQRDSAMYRCASRGGGTDTQYFGPGTRLTVL.

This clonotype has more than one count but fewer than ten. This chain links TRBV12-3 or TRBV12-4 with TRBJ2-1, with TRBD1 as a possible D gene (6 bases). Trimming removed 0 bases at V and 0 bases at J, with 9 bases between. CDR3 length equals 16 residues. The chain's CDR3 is CASSLALGGSYNEQFF. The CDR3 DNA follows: TGTGCCAGCAGTTTAGCGCTAGGGGGCTCCTACAATGAGCAGTTCTTC.

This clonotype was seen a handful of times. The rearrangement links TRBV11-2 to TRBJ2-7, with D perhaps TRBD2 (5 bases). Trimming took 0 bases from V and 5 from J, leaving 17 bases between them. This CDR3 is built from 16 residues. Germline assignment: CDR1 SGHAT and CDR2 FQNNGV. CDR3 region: CASSLEVWGANNEQYF. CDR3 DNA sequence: TGTGCCAGCAGCTTAGAGGTCTGGGGAGCTAATAACGAGCAGTACTTC.

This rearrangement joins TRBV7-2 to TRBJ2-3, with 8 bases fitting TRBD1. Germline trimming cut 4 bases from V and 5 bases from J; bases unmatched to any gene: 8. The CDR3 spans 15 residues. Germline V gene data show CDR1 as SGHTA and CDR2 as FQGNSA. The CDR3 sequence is CASSYDRGNRDTQYF. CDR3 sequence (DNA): TGTGCCAGCAGCTACGACAGGGGAAACAGAGATACGCAGTATTTT.

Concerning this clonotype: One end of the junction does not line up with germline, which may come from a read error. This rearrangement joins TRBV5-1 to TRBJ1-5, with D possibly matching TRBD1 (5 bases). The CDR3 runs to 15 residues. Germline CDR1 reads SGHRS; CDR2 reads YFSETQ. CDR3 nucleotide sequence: TGCGCCAGCAGTTTTGTTGGGGGTAGCAATCGGCCCCAGCATTTT. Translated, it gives CASSFVGGSNRPQHF.

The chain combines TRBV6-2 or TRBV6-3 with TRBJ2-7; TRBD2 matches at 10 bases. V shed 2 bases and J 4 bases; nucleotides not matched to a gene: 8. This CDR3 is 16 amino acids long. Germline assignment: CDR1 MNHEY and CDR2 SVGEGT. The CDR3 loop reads CASSYPHLAGAYEQYF. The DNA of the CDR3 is TGTGCCAGCAGTTACCCTCACCTAGCGGGGGCATACGAGCAGTACTTC.

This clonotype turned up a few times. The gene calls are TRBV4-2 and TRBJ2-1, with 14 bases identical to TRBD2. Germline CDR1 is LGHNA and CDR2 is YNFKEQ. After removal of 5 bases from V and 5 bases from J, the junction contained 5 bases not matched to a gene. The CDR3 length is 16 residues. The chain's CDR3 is CASSATSGGANNEQFF. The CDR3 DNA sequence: TGTGCCAGCAGCGCGACTAGCGGGGGGGCCAACAATGAGCAGTTCTTC.

As DNA, the CDR3 is TGTGCCAGCAGTTTGACCCGAGGCTCTGGGGCCAACGTCCTGACTTTC. Its translation: CASSLTRGSGANVLTF. V is TRBV27 and J is TRBJ2-6; D ambiguous. Germline V gene data show CDR1 as MNHEY and CDR2 as SMNVEV (reference sequence). With 3 bases removed from V and 0 bases from J, the gap between germline ends came to 9 bases. CDR3 size: 16 residues.

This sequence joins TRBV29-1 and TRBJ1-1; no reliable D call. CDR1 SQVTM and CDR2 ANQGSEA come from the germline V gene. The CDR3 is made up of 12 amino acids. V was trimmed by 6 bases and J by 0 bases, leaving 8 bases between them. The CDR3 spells CSVERLNTEAFF. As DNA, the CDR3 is TGCAGCGTCGAGCGGCTGAACACTGAAGCTTTCTTT.

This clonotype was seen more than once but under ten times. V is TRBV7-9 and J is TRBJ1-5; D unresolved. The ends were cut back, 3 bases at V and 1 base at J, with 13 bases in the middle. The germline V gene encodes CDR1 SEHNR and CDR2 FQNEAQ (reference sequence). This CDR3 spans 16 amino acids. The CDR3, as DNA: TGTGCCAGCAGCTTGGGGAGATATGGAAGCAATCAGCCCCAGCATTTT. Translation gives CASSLGRYGSNQPQHF.

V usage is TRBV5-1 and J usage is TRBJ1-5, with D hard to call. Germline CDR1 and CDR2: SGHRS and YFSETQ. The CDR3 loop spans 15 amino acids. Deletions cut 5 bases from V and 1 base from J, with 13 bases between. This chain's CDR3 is CASRSGSGSNQPQHF. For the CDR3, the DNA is TGCGCCAGCAGATCCGGATCGGGGAGCAATCAGCCCCAGCATTTT. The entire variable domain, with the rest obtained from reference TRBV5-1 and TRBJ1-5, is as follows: KAGVTQTPRYLIKTRGQQVTLSCSPISGHRSVSWYQQTPGQGLQFLFEYFSETQRNKGNFPGRFSGRQFSNSRSEMNVSTLELGDSALYLCASRSGSGSNQPQHFGDGTRLSIL.

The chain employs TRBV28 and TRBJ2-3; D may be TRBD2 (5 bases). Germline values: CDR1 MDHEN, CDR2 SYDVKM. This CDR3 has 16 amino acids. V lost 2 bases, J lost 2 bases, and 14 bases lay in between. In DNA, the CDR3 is TGTGCCAGCAGTTTAAGCAGCGAGGGAATCACAGATACGCAGTATTTT. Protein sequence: CASSLSSEGITDTQYF.

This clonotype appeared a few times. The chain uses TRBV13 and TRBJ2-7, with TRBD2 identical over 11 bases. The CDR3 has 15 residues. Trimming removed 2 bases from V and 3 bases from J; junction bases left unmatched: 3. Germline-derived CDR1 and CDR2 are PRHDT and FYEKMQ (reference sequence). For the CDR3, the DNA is TGTGCCAGCAGCTTAACCGGGACTAGCGGCTACGAGCAGTACTTC. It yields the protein CASSLTGTSGYEQYF.